The present TCR beta chain was sequenced within a study of T cells in tumors after PD-1 blockade. Across the study: Prior checkpoint blockade, systemic immunosuppressant use, or anti-cancer therapy within 4 weeks excluded patients. On average, peripheral blood gave about 120,000 TCR templates and 35,000 to 40,000 unique clonotypes. Some patients also took daily vismodegib 150 mg during anti-PD-1 treatment.

Study-wide points: Peripheral recruitment is suggested, as some novel exhausted tumor clones were in pre-treatment blood.

This clone came up once. Its cognate antigen is unknown. The assay was immunoSEQ multiplex PCR, and TCRdb's table has in-frame clones only and misses some. The sample has 61,000 or so clones, 80% seen once; the top ten hold about an eighth. J gave up 1 base and V 4 bases, and 5 bases lay outside the gene matches. Germline loops: CDR1 SNHLY, CDR2 FYNNEI. CDR3 size: 16 residues. The origin of this receptor is a human donor with basal cell carcinoma. The chain combines TRBV2 with TRBJ2-3, with TRBD2 matching 10 bases. Source: PBMCs, taken before anti-PD-1 treatment. The CDR3 region has the DNA TGTGCCAGCAGTGTCCCAGCGGGGGGGGGCACAGATACGCAGTATTTT. Its translation is CASSVPAGGGTDTQYF.